This T cell receptor beta chain was sequenced in a study of beta chain features in type 1 diabetes. A sort by CD45RO/CCR7/CD25/CD127/CD95/CD27 yielded CD4+ naive, central memory, regulatory and stem cell-like memory cells. Regarding this clone: Its cognate antigen is unknown.

Expressed TCRB transcripts were sequenced because the entire RNA isolate underwent reverse transcription. Produced via immunoSEQ multiplex PCR; TCRdb's table is partial and in-frame only. The sample lists 150,000 or so clones; 7.5% to 10% were seen once. Study observations and caveats: Shorter TCRB CDR3s, moderately but significantly so, marked every one of the four CD4+ subsets in Type 1 diabetes patients. The study found fewer insertions and more deletions at VDJ junctions in type 1 diabetes patients. The question of HLA type influencing TCRB rearrangement was one that remained unresolved here.

This CDR3 has 14 amino acids. J was trimmed by 6 bases and V by 5 bases; bases with no gene match: 9. CDR1 is SGHTA, CDR2 FQGNSA, per germline. This rearrangement joins TRBV7-2 to TRBJ1-2; TRBD1 matches at 7 bases. The source of this sequence is a woman aged 18-29 years in good health. The sequencing sample was made of central memory CD4+ T cells from blood. CDR3 in amino acids: CASSPQGRGNGYTF. The CDR3, as DNA: TGTGCCAGCAGCCCCCAGGGCAGGGGGAATGGCTACACCTTC.